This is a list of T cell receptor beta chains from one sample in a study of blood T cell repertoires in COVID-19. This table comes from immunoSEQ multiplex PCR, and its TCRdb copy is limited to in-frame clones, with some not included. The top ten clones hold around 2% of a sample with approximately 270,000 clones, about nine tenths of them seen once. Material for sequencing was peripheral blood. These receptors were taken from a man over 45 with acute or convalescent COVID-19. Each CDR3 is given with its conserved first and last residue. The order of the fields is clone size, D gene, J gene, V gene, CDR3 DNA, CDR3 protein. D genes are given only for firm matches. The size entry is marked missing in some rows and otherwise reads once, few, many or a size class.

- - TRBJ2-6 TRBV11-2 TGTGCCAGCAGCTCCAGGGGTACTGGGGCCAACGTCCTGACTTTC CASSSRGTGANVLTF
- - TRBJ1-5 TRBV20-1 TGCAGTGCTAGTGGAGTGAGCAATCAGCCCCAGCATTTT CSASGVSNQPQHF
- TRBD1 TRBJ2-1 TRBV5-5 TGTGCCAGCAGCTTGTGGCAGGGGGCCTACAATGAGCAGTTCTTC CASSLWQGAYNEQFF
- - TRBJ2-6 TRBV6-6 TGTGCCAGCAGTCACTTAAAAGCGGCTGGGGCCAACGTCCTGACTTTC CASSHLKAAGANVLTF
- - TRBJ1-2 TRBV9 TGTGCCAGCAGCGTAAGCGGGGGGGCGCCCCATAACTATGGCTACACCTTC CASSVSGGAPHNYGYTF
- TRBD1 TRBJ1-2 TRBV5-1 TGCGCCAGCAGGCCTGACAGGGATGGCTACACCTTC CASRPDRDGYTF
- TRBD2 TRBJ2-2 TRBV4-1 TGCGCCAGCAGCCTCTCGGGACTAACGAACACCGGGGAGCTGTTTTTT CASSLSGLTNTGELFF
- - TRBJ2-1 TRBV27 TGTGCCAGCAGTTACCAGCAGGGGCCCTACAATGAGCAGTTCTTC CASSYQQGPYNEQFF
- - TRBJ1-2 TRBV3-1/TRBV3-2 TGTGCCAGCAGCTCGGGGTGGGGCTACACCTTC CASSSGWGYTF
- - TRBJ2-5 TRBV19 TGTGCCAGTAGTATGAGGGGGCAAGAGACCCAGTACTTC CASSMRGQETQYF
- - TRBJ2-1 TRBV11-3 TGTGCCAGCAGCTTTCTAGGGGGAAGGGACGGCAATGAGCAGTTCTTC CASSFLGGRDGNEQFF
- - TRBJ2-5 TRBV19 TGTGCCAGTAGTATGGGTGAGTCCCAAAGGCGGGAGACCCAGTACTTC CASSMGESQRRETQYF
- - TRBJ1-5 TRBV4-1 TGCGCCAGCAGCCCATGGGGGGGCCGCAGCAATCAGCCCCAGCATTTT CASSPWGGRSNQPQHF
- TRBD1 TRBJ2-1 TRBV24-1 TGTGCCACCGGGACAGCCTCCTACAATGAGCAGTTCTTC CATGTASYNEQFF
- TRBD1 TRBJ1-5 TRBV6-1 TGTGCCAGCAGTGAGACGGACAGGGTCAATCAGCCCCAGCATTTT CASSETDRVNQPQHF
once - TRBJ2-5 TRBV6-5 TGTGCCACCAGGGGCTACCAAGAGACCCAGTACTTC CATRGYQETQYF
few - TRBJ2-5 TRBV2 TGTGCCAGCAGGTCTTACGGGGAGACCCAGTACTTC CASRSYGETQYF
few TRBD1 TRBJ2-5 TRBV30 TGTGCCTGGAGCGGGACAGGGGGTTGGGAGACCCAGTACTTC CAWSGTGGWETQYF
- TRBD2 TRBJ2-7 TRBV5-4 TGTGCCAGCAGCTCTGAATGGCGGGGAGGGCCGGACGAGCAGTACTTC CASSSEWRGGPDEQYF
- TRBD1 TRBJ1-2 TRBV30 TGTGCCTGGGGACAGGGGGAATATGGCTACACCTTC CAWGQGEYGYTF
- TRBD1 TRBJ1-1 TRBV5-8 TGTGCCAGCAGGGGGGGACAGCTGAACACTGAAGCTTTCTTT CASRGGQLNTEAFF
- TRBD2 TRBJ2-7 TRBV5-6 TGTGCCAGCAGCTTGGGTCGAGCGGGGGGGCTCGAGCAGTACTTC CASSLGRAGGLEQYF
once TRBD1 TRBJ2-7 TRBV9 TGTGCCAGCACCCCGGGACAGGGTCTATACGAGCAGTACTTC CASTPGQGLYEQYF
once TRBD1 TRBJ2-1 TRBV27 TGTGCCAGCAGTTTATTGGGACAGGGGGCTAATGAGCAGTTCTTC CASSLLGQGANEQFF
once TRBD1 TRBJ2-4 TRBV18 TGTGCCAGCTCACTCGGGACAGGACAACCTGTGAGTCTTCAGTACTTC CASSLGTGQPVSLQYF
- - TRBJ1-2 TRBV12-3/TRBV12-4 TGTGCCAGCAGTTTCCGGGGGAGCTATGGCTACACCTTC CASSFRGSYGYTF
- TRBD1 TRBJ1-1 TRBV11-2 TGTGCCAGCAGCTCCCGACAGGGTAAGGGGACTGAAGCTTTCTTT CASSSRQGKGTEAFF
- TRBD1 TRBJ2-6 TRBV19 TGTGCCAGTAGTACTACAGGGGGCTCTGGGGCCAACGTCCTGACTTTC CASSTTGGSGANVLTF
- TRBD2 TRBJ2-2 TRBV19 TGTGCCAGTAGTATATATTCGTCCGGGGGGAAGGGGACCGGGGAGCTGTTTTTT CASSIYSSGGKGTGELFF
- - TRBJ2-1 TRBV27 TGTGCCAGCACCACTCCCGCTAAGTACAATGAGCAGTTCTTC CASTTPAKYNEQFF
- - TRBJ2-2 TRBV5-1 TGCGCCAGCAGCTTGGAAGCGGCCGGGGAGCTGTTTTTT CASSLEAAGELFF
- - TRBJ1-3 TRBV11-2 TGTGCCAGCAGCTTCCCTCAGGGGACGGGAAACACCATATATTTT CASSFPQGTGNTIYF
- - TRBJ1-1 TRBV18 TGTGCCAGCTCACCACTGAACAGCCCGAACACTGAAGCTTTCTTT CASSPLNSPNTEAFF